This T cell receptor (beta chain) was documented in a study of blood T cell repertoires in COVID-19. Study details: Material from acute and convalescent COVID-19 was sourced from the United States, Italy and Spain. The analysed material was cDNA or gDNA that came from T cells, B-cell-depleted T cells, or PBMCs.

Per the original data handling: Counts of nucleated cells, estimated from reference gene primer amplification, were obtained. Sequenced by immunoSEQ multiplex PCR; TCRdb stores in-frame clones only, minus some. The V and J calls and clone size come from that table; D and trimming were worked out from the DNA. The sample holds fewer than 250,000 clones, 89% seen once. This clone has just one count. CDR1 is SGHAT, CDR2 FQNNGV, per germline. Trimming stripped 4 bases from V and 3 bases from J, with 12 bases between. This CDR3 spans 14 amino acids. This chain links TRBV11-2 with TRBJ1-1, with D tentatively TRBD1 (5 bases). Sequences were obtained from peripheral blood. The source of this sequence is a man aged 55 to 69 who had recovered from COVID-19. Here the CDR3 DNA reads TGTGCCAGCAGCTATCAACCGGGGGACACTGAAGCTTTCTTT. Protein sequence: CASSYQPGDTEAFF.